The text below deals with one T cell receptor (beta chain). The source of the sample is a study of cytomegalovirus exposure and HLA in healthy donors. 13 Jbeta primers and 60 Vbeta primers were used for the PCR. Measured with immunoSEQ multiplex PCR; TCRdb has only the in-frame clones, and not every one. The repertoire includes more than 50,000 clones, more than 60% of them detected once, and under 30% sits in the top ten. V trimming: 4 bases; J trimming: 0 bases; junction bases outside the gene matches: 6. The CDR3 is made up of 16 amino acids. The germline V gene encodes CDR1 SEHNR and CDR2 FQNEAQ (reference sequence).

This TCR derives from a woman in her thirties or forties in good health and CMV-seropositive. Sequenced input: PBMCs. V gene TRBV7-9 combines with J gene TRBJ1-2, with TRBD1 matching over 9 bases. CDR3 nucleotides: TGTGCCAGCAGCTGGGACAGGGTATCAACTAACTATGGCTACACCTTC. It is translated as CASSWDRVSTNYGYTF.